The rows below give T cell receptor beta chains drawn from one sample of a study of technical replicates of blood from several donors. The table came from immunoSEQ multiplex PCR; TCRdb's copy has only in-frame clones and leaves some out. The table lists tens of thousands of clones, nearly 97% of them singletons. Material: T cells isolated from PBMCs. The source of these receptors is a human donor in good health. CDR3s include the opening cysteine and the closing phenylalanine or tryptophan. D genes are given only for firm matches. Rows give clone size only sometimes, using once, few, many, or a class for an expanded clone.

clone_size: -
d_call: -
v_call: TRBV11-2
j_call: TRBJ2-2
cdr3_nt: TGTGCCAGCAGCTTATCGGGTCCTTACACCGGGGAGCTGTTTTTT
cdr3_aa: CASSLSGPYTGELFF

clone_size: -
d_call: -
v_call: TRBV5-1
j_call: TRBJ1-1
cdr3_nt: TGCGCCAGCAGCTTCGCAGGGGTATCTGAAGCTTTCTTT
cdr3_aa: CASSFAGVSEAFF

clone_size: -
d_call: -
v_call: TRBV11-2
j_call: TRBJ2-1
cdr3_nt: TGTGCCAGCAGCTTAGACAGGGGTCATGAGCAGTTCTTC
cdr3_aa: CASSLDRGHEQFF

clone_size: -
d_call: -
v_call: TRBV5-1
j_call: TRBJ2-7
cdr3_nt: TGCGCCAGCAGCTCAACTCAAAATTCCGATTCCTCACGTAATGGGCAGTACTTC
cdr3_aa: CASSSTQNSDSSRNGQYF

clone_size: -
d_call: -
v_call: TRBV19
j_call: TRBJ1-2
cdr3_nt: TGTGCCAGTAGTAGTAACCCGACAGGCAGAGCCTATGGCTACACCTTC
cdr3_aa: CASSSNPTGRAYGYTF

clone_size: -
d_call: -
v_call: TRBV7-9
j_call: TRBJ2-1
cdr3_nt: TGTGCCAGCAGCTCGACTCGAAACAGGGACTCCTACAATGAGCAGTTCTTC
cdr3_aa: CASSSTRNRDSYNEQFF

clone_size: -
d_call: -
v_call: TRBV18
j_call: TRBJ2-7
cdr3_nt: TGTGCCAGCGCCGAAATGGAGGGGACCTCCTACGAGCAGTACTTC
cdr3_aa: CASAEMEGTSYEQYF

clone_size: -
d_call: -
v_call: TRBV5-1
j_call: TRBJ1-1
cdr3_nt: TGCGCCAGCAGCCCTCGGACAGAGAACACTGAAGCTTTCTTT
cdr3_aa: CASSPRTENTEAFF

clone_size: -
d_call: -
v_call: TRBV7-9
j_call: TRBJ1-2
cdr3_nt: TGTGCCAGCAGCTTACCCGATGGTGGGCAGGTAGCTAACTATGGCTACACCTTC
cdr3_aa: CASSLPDGGQVANYGYTF

clone_size: -
d_call: TRBD1
v_call: TRBV4-1
j_call: TRBJ1-4
cdr3_nt: TGCGCCAGCAGCCCCCGGGACAGGCCTAATGAAAAACTGTTTTTT
cdr3_aa: CASSPRDRPNEKLFF

clone_size: -
d_call: TRBD1
v_call: TRBV7-3
j_call: TRBJ1-1
cdr3_nt: TGTGCCAGCAGCCCGCAGGGGGCGCAAGGTGAAGCTTTCTTT
cdr3_aa: CASSPQGAQGEAFF

clone_size: -
d_call: -
v_call: TRBV27
j_call: TRBJ2-1
cdr3_nt: TGTGCCAGCAGTTCGTACCCCAGGGGAGAGCAGTTCTTC
cdr3_aa: CASSSYPRGEQFF

clone_size: -
d_call: TRBD1
v_call: TRBV5-6
j_call: TRBJ1-1
cdr3_nt: TGTGCCAGCAGCCTACAGGGGCCGATGAACACTGAAGCTTTCTTT
cdr3_aa: CASSLQGPMNTEAFF

clone_size: -
d_call: -
v_call: TRBV11-3
j_call: TRBJ1-3
cdr3_nt: TGTGCCAGCAGTTCAAACTCTGGAAACACCATATATTTT
cdr3_aa: CASSSNSGNTIYF

clone_size: -
d_call: TRBD1
v_call: TRBV27
j_call: TRBJ1-1
cdr3_nt: TGTGCCAGCAGTTCGCTCAGGGGGCTAAGGGACACTGAAGCTTTCTTT
cdr3_aa: CASSSLRGLRDTEAFF

clone_size: -
d_call: TRBD2
v_call: TRBV18
j_call: TRBJ2-1
cdr3_nt: TGTGCCAGCTCACCCCTAGCGGGAGCGTCCTATGAGCAGTTCTTC
cdr3_aa: CASSPLAGASYEQFF

clone_size: -
d_call: -
v_call: TRBV4-1
j_call: TRBJ1-5
cdr3_nt: TGCGCCAGCAGCCAAGGAGTCCTGGGCCAGCCCCAGCATTTT
cdr3_aa: CASSQGVLGQPQHF

clone_size: -
d_call: TRBD1
v_call: TRBV2
j_call: TRBJ1-2
cdr3_nt: TGTGCCTCCACAGGGGGCGAAGTCTATGGCTACACCTTC
cdr3_aa: CASTGGEVYGYTF

clone_size: few
d_call: -
v_call: TRBV29-1
j_call: TRBJ1-4
cdr3_nt: TGCAGCGTTGCGTCGGTAGGCGGAACTAATGAAAAACTGTTTTTT
cdr3_aa: CSVASVGGTNEKLFF

clone_size: -
d_call: TRBD1
v_call: TRBV11-2
j_call: TRBJ1-1
cdr3_nt: TGTGCCAGCAGCCCCGGGGGTATCAGGGGGCTGAACACTGAAGCTTTCTTT
cdr3_aa: CASSPGGIRGLNTEAFF

clone_size: -
d_call: TRBD1
v_call: TRBV2
j_call: TRBJ2-5
cdr3_nt: TGTGCCAGCAGCGTATCGGACAGGGGGCTCGGAGAGACCCAGTACTTC
cdr3_aa: CASSVSDRGLGETQYF

clone_size: -
d_call: -
v_call: TRBV6-5
j_call: TRBJ1-3
cdr3_nt: TGTGCCAGCAGCCTCCCGGTAGGAGGGCACACCATATATTTT
cdr3_aa: CASSLPVGGHTIYF

clone_size: -
d_call: -
v_call: TRBV6-5
j_call: TRBJ2-4
cdr3_nt: TGTGCCAGCAGTTACTCGAACAGTTTAGCCAAAAACATTCAGTACTTC
cdr3_aa: CASSYSNSLAKNIQYF

clone_size: -
d_call: TRBD2
v_call: TRBV9
j_call: TRBJ2-3
cdr3_nt: TGTGCCAGCGGAACGACTAGCGGAGACTACACAGATACGCAGTATTTT
cdr3_aa: CASGTTSGDYTDTQYF

clone_size: -
d_call: TRBD1
v_call: TRBV28
j_call: TRBJ2-7
cdr3_nt: TGTGCCAGCAGTTTTACGACCGGGACAGGGATCTACGAGCAGTACTTC
cdr3_aa: CASSFTTGTGIYEQYF

clone_size: -
d_call: -
v_call: TRBV2
j_call: TRBJ1-3
cdr3_nt: TGTGCCAAATACCGGGACACGAGCTCTGGAAACACCATATATTTT
cdr3_aa: CAKYRDTSSGNTIYF